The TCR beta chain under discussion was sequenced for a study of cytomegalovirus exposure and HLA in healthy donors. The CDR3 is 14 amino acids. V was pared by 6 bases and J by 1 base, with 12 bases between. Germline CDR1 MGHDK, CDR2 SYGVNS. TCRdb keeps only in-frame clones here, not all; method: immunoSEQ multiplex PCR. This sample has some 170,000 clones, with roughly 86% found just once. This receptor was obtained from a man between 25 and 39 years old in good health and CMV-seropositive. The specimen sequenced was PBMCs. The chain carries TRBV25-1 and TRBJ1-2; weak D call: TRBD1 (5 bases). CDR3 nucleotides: TGTGCCAGCAGAGACAGTTCTCTTAACTATGGCTACACCTTC. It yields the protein CASRDSSLNYGYTF.